This T cell receptor (beta chain) was sequenced in a study of cytomegalovirus exposure and HLA in healthy donors. Germline CDR1 reads LNHDA; CDR2 reads SQIVND (reference sequence). CDR3 length: 15 amino acids. This clone was seen only a few times. Relative to the germline gene, one junction end is altered; a read error may explain this. PCR involved 60 Vbeta and 13 Jbeta primers. Measured with immunoSEQ multiplex PCR; TCRdb has only the in-frame clones, and not every one. The sample has some 170,000 clones, 75% to 85% seen once. The clonotype originates from a woman in her 30s in good health and CMV-seronegative. The sequencing input was PBMCs. The V and J genes are TRBV19 and TRBJ2-4; 7 bases are a match to TRBD1. The CDR3 DNA is TGTGCCACCCAAAAGTACTTGGGACAGAGAAACAGTCAGTACTTC. It specifies CATQKYLGQRNSQYF.